The sequence of this T cell receptor (beta chain) was determined in a study of blood T cell repertoires in COVID-19. The data were produced by immunoSEQ multiplex PCR, yet TCRdb's version contains in-frame clones alone and is incomplete. The data hold roughly 120,000 clones, with around 87% observed a single time. This CDR3 has 14 residues. Germline V lookup: CDR1 MDHEN, CDR2 SYDVKM. The ends were cut back, 3 bases at V and 3 bases at J, with 12 bases in the middle. This TCR came from a man aged 65 to 79 with active or convalescent COVID-19. Source material: peripheral blood. The chain carries TRBV28 and TRBJ2-7; possible D gene TRBD1, 5 bases. CDR3 nucleotide sequence: TGTGCCAGCAGTTTGATATCAGGGAACTACGAGCAGTACTTC. This codes for CASSLISGNYEQYF.